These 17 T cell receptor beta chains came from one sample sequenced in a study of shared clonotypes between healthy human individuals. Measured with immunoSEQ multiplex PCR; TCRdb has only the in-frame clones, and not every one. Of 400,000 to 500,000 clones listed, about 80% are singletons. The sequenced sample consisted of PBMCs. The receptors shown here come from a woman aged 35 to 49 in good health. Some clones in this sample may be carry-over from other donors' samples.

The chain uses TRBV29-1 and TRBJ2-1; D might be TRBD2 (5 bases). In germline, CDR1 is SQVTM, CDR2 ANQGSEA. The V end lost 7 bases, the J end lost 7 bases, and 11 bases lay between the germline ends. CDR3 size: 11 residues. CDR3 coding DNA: TGCAGCGCTGGAGGAGCAAATGAGCAGTTCTTC. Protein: CSAGGANEQFF.

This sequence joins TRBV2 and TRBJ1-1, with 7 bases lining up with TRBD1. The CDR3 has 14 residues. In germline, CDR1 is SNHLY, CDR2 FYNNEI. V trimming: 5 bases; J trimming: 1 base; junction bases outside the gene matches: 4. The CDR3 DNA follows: TGTGCCAGCAGTCCGGACAGGAGGAACACTGAAGCTTTCTTT. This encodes CASSPDRRNTEAFF.

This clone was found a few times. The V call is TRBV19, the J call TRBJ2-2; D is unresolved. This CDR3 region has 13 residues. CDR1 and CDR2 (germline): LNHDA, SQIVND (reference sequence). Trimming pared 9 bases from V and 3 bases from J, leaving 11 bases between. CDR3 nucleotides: TGTGCCAGCCTGTTTTATGACACCGGGGAGCTGTTTTTT. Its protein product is CASLFYDTGELFF.

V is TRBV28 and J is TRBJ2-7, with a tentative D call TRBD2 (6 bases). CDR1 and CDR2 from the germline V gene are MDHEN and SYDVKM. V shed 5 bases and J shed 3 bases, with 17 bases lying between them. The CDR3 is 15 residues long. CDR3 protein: CASSPGTDLLYEQYF. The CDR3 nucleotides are TGTGCCAGCAGTCCGGGGACTGATCTTCTCTACGAGCAGTACTTC.

CDR3 sequence: CAWTRIPGRHEQYF. In DNA form, the CDR3 reads TGTGCCTGGACTCGGATCCCTGGTCGTCACGAGCAGTACTTC. This chain uses TRBV30 with TRBJ2-5; D gene unclear. The end of the DNA fits TRBJ2-7 better, so the J call may be wrong. The germline gives CDR1 GTSNPN, CDR2 SVGIG (reference sequence). CDR3 length: 14 residues.

The CDR3 protein is CASLSRRDRVVKLFF. The CDR3 nucleotides are TGTGCCAGCCTTTCGCGGAGGGACAGGGTTGTGAAACTGTTTTTT. The rearrangement uses TRBV6-6 and TRBJ1-4; 9 bases are shared with TRBD1. This CDR3 is built from 15 residues. Germline values: CDR1 MNHNY, CDR2 SVGAGI (reference sequence). V lost 8 bases and J lost 11; bases outside the gene matches: 15.

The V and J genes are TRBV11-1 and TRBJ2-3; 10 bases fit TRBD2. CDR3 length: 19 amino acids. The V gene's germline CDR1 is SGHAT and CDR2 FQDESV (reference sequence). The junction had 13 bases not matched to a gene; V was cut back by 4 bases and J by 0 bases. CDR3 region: CASSYRRKAGGASTDTQYF. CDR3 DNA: TGTGCCAGCAGCTACCGAAGGAAAGCGGGAGGGGCAAGCACAGATACGCAGTATTTT.

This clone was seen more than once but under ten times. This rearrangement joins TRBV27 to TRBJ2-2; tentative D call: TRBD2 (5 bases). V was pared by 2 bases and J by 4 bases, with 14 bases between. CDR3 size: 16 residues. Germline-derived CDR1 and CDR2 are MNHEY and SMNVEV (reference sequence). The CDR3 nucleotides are TGTGCCAGCAGTTTACAGCGGACGGTTATCACCGGGGAGCTGTTTTTT. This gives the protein CASSLQRTVITGELFF.

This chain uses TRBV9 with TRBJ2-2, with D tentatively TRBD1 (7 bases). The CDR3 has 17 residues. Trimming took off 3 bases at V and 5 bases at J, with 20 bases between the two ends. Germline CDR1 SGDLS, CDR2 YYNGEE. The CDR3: CASSAWRRGLGTGELFF. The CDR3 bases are TGTGCCAGCAGCGCTTGGAGGAGGGGGCTAGGGACCGGGGAGCTGTTTTTT.

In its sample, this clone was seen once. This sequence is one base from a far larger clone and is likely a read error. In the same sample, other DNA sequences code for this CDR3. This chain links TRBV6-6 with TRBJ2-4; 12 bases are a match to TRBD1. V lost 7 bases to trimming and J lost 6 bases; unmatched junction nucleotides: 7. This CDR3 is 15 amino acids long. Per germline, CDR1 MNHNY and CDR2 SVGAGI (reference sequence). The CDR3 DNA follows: TGTGCCAGCAACCGGGACAGGGGGCCAGGAAACATTCAGTACTTC. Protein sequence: CASNRDRGPGNIQYF.

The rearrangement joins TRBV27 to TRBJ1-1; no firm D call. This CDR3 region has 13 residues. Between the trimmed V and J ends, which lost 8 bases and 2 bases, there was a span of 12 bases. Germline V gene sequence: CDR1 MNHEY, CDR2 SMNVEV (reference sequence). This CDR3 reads CASGYRVNTEAFF. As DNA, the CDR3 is TGTGCCAGCGGGTACAGAGTAAACACTGAAGCTTTCTTT.

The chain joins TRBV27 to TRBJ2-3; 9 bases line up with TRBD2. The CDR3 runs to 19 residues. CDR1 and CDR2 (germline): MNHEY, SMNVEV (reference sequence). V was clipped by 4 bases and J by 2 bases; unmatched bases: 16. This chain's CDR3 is CASSSLTPPAGGSTDTQYF. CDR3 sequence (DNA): TGTGCCAGCAGTTCCTTAACCCCCCCAGCGGGAGGATCCACAGATACGCAGTATTTT.

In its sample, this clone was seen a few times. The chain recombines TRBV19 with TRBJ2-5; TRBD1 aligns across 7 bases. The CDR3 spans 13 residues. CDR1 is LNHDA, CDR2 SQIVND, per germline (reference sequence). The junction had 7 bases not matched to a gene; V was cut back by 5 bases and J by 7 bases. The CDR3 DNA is TGTGCCAGTAGTCTAACAGGGGAAGTGACCCAGTACTTC. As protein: CASSLTGEVTQYF.

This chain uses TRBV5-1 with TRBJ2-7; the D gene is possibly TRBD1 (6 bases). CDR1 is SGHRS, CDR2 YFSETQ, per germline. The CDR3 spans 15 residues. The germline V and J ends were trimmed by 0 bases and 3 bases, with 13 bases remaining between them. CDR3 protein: CASSLDGTILYEQYF. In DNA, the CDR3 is TGCGCCAGCAGCTTGGACGGGACAATACTCTACGAGCAGTACTTC. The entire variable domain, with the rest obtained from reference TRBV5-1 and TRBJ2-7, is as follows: KAGVTQTPRYLIKTRGQQVTLSCSPISGHRSVSWYQQTPGQGLQFLFEYFSETQRNKGNFPGRFSGRQFSNSRSEMNVSTLELGDSALYLCASSLDGTILYEQYFGPGTRLTVT.

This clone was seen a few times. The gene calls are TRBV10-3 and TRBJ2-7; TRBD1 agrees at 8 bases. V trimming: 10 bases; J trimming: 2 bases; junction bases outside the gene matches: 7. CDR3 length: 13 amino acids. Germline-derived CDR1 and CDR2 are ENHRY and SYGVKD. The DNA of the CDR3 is TGTGCCAGCCGGGACAGGCTAACCTACGAGCAGTACTTC. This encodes CASRDRLTYEQYF.

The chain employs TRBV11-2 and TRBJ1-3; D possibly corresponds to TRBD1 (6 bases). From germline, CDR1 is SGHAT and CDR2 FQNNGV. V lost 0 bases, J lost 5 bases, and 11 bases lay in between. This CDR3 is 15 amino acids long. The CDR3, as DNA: TGTGCCAGCAGCTTAGAAGCCAGGGGCCGAAACACCATATATTTT. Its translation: CASSLEARGRNTIYF.

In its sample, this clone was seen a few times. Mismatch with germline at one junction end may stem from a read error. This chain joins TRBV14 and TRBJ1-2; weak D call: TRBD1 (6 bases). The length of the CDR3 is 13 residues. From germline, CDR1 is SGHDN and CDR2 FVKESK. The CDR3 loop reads CTSSQDWGRGYTF. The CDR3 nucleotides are TGTACCAGCAGCCAAGATTGGGGGCGAGGCTACACCTTC.